The present TCR beta chain was sequenced within a study of control samples from healthy donors and cancer patients. CDR1 and CDR2 from the germline V gene are SGDLS and YYNGEE. This CDR3 region has 15 residues. J gave up 6 bases and V 6 bases, and 8 bases lay outside the gene matches. TCRdb keeps only in-frame clones here, not all; method: immunoSEQ multiplex PCR. This sample has 170,000 or so clones, with just under 95% found just once. Input material: blood. This receptor was obtained from a man aged 18 to 30 in good health. The genes are TRBV9 and TRBJ1-6; 8 nucleotides match TRBD1. This CDR3 is CASTQDRGGNSPLHF. The CDR3 DNA is TGTGCCAGCACCCAAGACAGGGGAGGTAATTCACCCCTCCACTTT.